These T cell receptor beta chains were read from a single sample in a study of identical twins. One entry per CDR3 protein, called by TCRdb with MiXCR from the 5' RACE reads. This table has 450,000 or so distinct CDR3 sequences, 20% to 25% appearing once. The same data also contributed to another study, on T cells expressing NK-cell markers.

Sequenced sample: CD4+ T cells sorted from blood. These receptors all stem from a young woman in good health. Each CDR3 is given with its conserved first and last residue. The D gene is left open where the match is weak. Size is omitted from some rows. Given values are once, few, many or a class for expanded clones.

j_call,v_call,clone_size,d_call,cdr3_nt,cdr3_aa
TRBJ1-1,TRBV30,NA,NA,TGTGCCTGGAGTGCCACTGAAGCTTTCTTT,CAWSATEAFF
TRBJ1-4,TRBV20-1,few,NA,TGCAGTGCGGTCAAGTGGGGGCTGAATGAAAAACTGTTTTTT,CSAVKWGLNEKLFF
TRBJ2-2,TRBV7-2,NA,TRBD2,TGTGCCAGCAGCTTAGTTGGGACTAGCGGGAACACCGGGGAGCTGTTTTTT,CASSLVGTSGNTGELFF
TRBJ1-5,TRBV2,NA,NA,TGTGCCAGCACCTCCCAACCGGGGGGGAGTCAGCCCCAGCATTTT,CASTSQPGGSQPQHF
TRBJ1-2,TRBV11-2,few,NA,TGTGCCAGCAGCTCCCTTAGGGCGCCCTCGGCTGGCTACACCTTC,CASSSLRAPSAGYTF
TRBJ1-2,TRBV12-3/TRBV12-4,NA,NA,TGTGCCAGCAGTACAAGCGACGGTGCCTATGGCTACACCTTC,CASSTSDGAYGYTF
TRBJ2-6,TRBV29-1,NA,TRBD2,TGCAGCGTCATGGGGGGGTTCGGGGCCAACGTCCTGACTTTC,CSVMGGFGANVLTF
TRBJ2-7,TRBV6-2/TRBV6-3,NA,TRBD2,TGTGCCAGCAGTTACCCGCCGGGAGGGCCGGACGAGCAGTACTTC,CASSYPPGGPDEQYF
TRBJ2-3,TRBV10-3,NA,TRBD2,TGTGCCATCAGCCGACTAGCGGTCACAGATATGCAGTATTTT,CAISRLAVTDMQYF
TRBJ2-3,TRBV20-1,NA,TRBD2,TGCAGTGCTAGCCGGGCAGCGGGGGGGCTTGATACGCAGTATTTT,CSASRAAGGLDTQYF
TRBJ2-4,TRBV7-9,few,NA,TGTGCCAGCAGCAAAACAGATTACTTC,CASSKTDYF
TRBJ2-4,TRBV7-9,NA,NA,TGTGCCAGCAGGTACAGTCGTGACAGTCGTCTGTACTTC,CASRYSRDSRLYF
TRBJ2-2,TRBV11-3,NA,NA,TGTGCCAGCAGCTTGTCTAGCACGAACACCGGGGAGCTGTTTTTT,CASSLSSTNTGELFF
TRBJ2-1,TRBV2,NA,TRBD2,TGTGCCAGCGCGGGGCGGGAGGGCCTCAATGAGCAGTTCTTC,CASAGREGLNEQFF
TRBJ2-2,TRBV20-1,NA,NA,TGCAGTGCTAGAGGGAGGGCCTCAGCTTACACCGGGGAGCTGTTTTTT,CSARGRASAYTGELFF
TRBJ2-5,TRBV12-3/TRBV12-4,NA,NA,TGTGCCAGCAGCAAATTTGACGGCGGAGAGACCCAGTACTTC,CASSKFDGGETQYF
TRBJ2-2,TRBV7-2,NA,NA,TGTGCCAGCAGCTTCAATCGTGGCGCCGGGGAGCTGTTTTTT,CASSFNRGAGELFF
TRBJ2-5,TRBV11-3,NA,TRBD2,TGTGCCAGCAGCTCCGAAATCACCGCTGGACTAGCAGTGGGTTCAGCAGAGACCCAGTACTTC,CASSSEITAGLAVGSAETQYF
TRBJ2-1,TRBV5-4,NA,NA,TGTGCCAGCAATAGGGGGGCCAGGAATGAGCAGTTCTTC,CASNRGARNEQFF
TRBJ2-1,TRBV2,few,TRBD2,TGTGCCAGCAGTACCAACGGGGGTAGCGGGAGTGAGCAGTTCTTC,CASSTNGGSGSEQFF
TRBJ2-7,TRBV10-3,few,TRBD1,TGTGCCATCAGTGAGCCATCCGGGACAGGGAAATACGAGCAGTACTTC,CAISEPSGTGKYEQYF
TRBJ1-1,TRBV29-1,NA,TRBD1,TGCAGCGTGTCAGGGGGGAACACTGAAGCTTTCTTT,CSVSGGNTEAFF
TRBJ2-5,TRBV9,NA,TRBD1,TGTGCCAGCAGTGAACAGGGGGCGGAGACCCAGTACTTC,CASSEQGAETQYF